The 26 T cell receptor beta chains presented below share a single source sample, sequenced in a study of OX40 agonist ivuxolimab in advanced cancers. Sequenced by immunoSEQ multiplex PCR; TCRdb stores in-frame clones only, minus some. In the table there are around 35,000 clones, 65% to 85% of which are singletons. Sequenced here: CD4+ or CD8+ T cells sorted from blood, sampled in a trial of the OX40 agonist ivuxolimab. The source of these receptors is an adult with an advanced solid tumor such as melanoma, head and neck, liver or kidney cancer.

This sequence joins TRBV19 and TRBJ2-7; 7 bases match TRBD1. The CDR3 runs 14 residues. Germline-derived CDR1 and CDR2 are LNHDA and SQIVND (reference sequence). V shed 3 bases, J shed 3 bases, and the junction held 5 bases outside the gene matches. The CDR3 bases are TGTGCCAGTAGTATGACAGGGAACTACTACGAGCAGTACTTC. The encoded protein is CASSMTGNYYEQYF. The full variable domain, rest sourced from reference TRBV19 and TRBJ2-7, is DGGITQSPKYLFRKEGQNVTLSCEQNLNHDAMYWYRQDPGQGLRLIYYSQIVNDFQKGDIAEGYSVSREKKESFPLTVTSAQKNPTAFYLCASSMTGNYYEQYFGPGTRLTVT.

The chain recombines TRBV25-1 with TRBJ2-3; TRBD1 agrees at 7 bases. The CDR3 has 13 residues. Per germline, CDR1 MGHDK and CDR2 SYGVNS. J lost 1 base, V lost 6 bases, and 1 base had no gene match. Here the CDR3 DNA reads TGTGCCAGCAGCACAGGGGGCACAGATACGCAGTATTTT. This sequence encodes CASSTGGTDTQYF.

This rearrangement joins TRBV7-8 to TRBJ2-5, with D perhaps being TRBD1 or TRBD2 (5 bases each). Germline assignment: CDR1 SGHVS and CDR2 FQNEAQ. The length of the CDR3 is 17 residues. Trimming removed 1 base from V and 2 bases from J, with 17 bases in between. CDR3 nucleotides: TGTGCCAGCAGCTTAGTCCCTCTGAGGGGTCCTCAAGAGACCCAGTACTTC. This translates into CASSLVPLRGPQETQYF.

V is TRBV19 and J is TRBJ2-7; D call uncertain. With 6 bases removed from V and 3 bases from J, the gap between germline ends came to 18 bases. The CDR3 length is 15 residues. The V gene's germline CDR1 is LNHDA and CDR2 SQIVND (reference sequence). Here the CDR3 DNA reads TGTGCCAGTAGCGGCCGAAAGGGAAAGGGCTACGAGCAGTACTTC. Translated, it gives CASSGRKGKGYEQYF.

The chain has TRBV27 and TRBJ1-3; possibly TRBD1 for D (5 bases). CDR3 length: 12 residues. Germline CDR1 is MNHEY and CDR2 is SMNVEV (reference sequence). V lost 6 bases, J lost 4 bases, and 7 bases lay in between. The DNA of the CDR3 is TGTGCCAGCAGCAACAGGGGAAACACCATATATTTT. This gives the protein CASSNRGNTIYF.

The chain is built from TRBV5-4 and TRBJ1-2, with TRBD1 as a possible D gene (6 bases). Germline V gene lookup returns CDR1 SGHNT and CDR2 YYREEE (reference sequence). CDR3 length: 15 residues. The V end lost 3 bases, the J end lost 2 bases, and 14 bases lay between the germline ends. CDR3 amino acids: CASSSGTYDNYGYTF. The CDR3 DNA follows: TGTGCCAGCAGCTCCGGGACATATGACAACTATGGCTACACCTTC.

This chain uses TRBV11-1 with TRBJ2-5; D is uncertain. V lost 1 base, J lost 2 bases, and 5 bases lay in between. CDR1 is SGHAT, CDR2 FQDESV, per germline (reference sequence). This CDR3 contains 13 residues. Here the CDR3 DNA reads TGTGCCAGCAGCTTAGGATTACAAGAGACCCAGTACTTC. This gives the protein CASSLGLQETQYF.

The chain links TRBV7-7 to TRBJ2-3; no firm D call. Germline CDR1 is SSHAT and CDR2 is FNYEAQ (reference sequence). V lost 1 base and J lost 1, with 3 bases in between. CDR3 length equals 13 residues. The CDR3 here is CASSLGGTDTQYF. The DNA for the CDR3 is TGTGCCAGCAGCTTAGGAGGCACAGATACGCAGTATTTT.

The rearrangement links TRBV19 to TRBJ2-2; D unresolved. V gave up 6 bases and J gave up 2 bases, with 19 bases separating them. The CDR3 loop spans 17 amino acids. Germline CDR1 LNHDA, CDR2 SQIVND (reference sequence). CDR3 sequence: CASSPAPRALNTGELFF. The CDR3 DNA follows: TGTGCCAGTAGCCCGGCACCCCGGGCCCTAAACACCGGGGAGCTGTTTTTT.

V and J are TRBV6-5 and TRBJ2-1; TRBD2 matches at 10 bases. Germline lookup yields CDR1 MNHEY and CDR2 SVGAGI. After removal of 6 bases from V and 3 bases from J, the junction contained 5 bases not matched to a gene. This CDR3 contains 15 residues. CDR3 region: CASSERGGYYNEQFF. The CDR3 DNA reads TGTGCCAGCAGCGAGCGGGGGGGATACTACAATGAGCAGTTCTTC.

This chain links TRBV5-1 with TRBJ1-2; 10 positions agree with TRBD1. Germline V gene sequence: CDR1 SGHRS, CDR2 YFSETQ. Trimming cost V 0 bases and J 9 bases; bases outside gene matches: 5. The CDR3 runs to 14 residues. The CDR3 nucleotides read TGCGCCAGCAGCTTGGCCGGGACAGGGGAGAGCTACACCTTC. It translates to CASSLAGTGESYTF.

This clone was recorded only once. The V gene is TRBV6-6, the J gene TRBJ1-1; D gene unclear. The CDR3 is made up of 14 amino acids. V was trimmed by 6 bases and J by 5 bases, leaving 16 bases between them. The germline CDR1 and CDR2 sequences are MNHNY and SVGAGI (reference sequence). CDR3 sequence (DNA): TGTGCCAGCAGCGATGCATTGGGGAGGACTGAAGCTTTCTTT. Protein product: CASSDALGRTEAFF.

The chain uses TRBV7-2 and TRBJ2-1, with a possible D match to TRBD2 (6 bases). Trimming stripped 5 bases from V and 0 bases from J, with 11 bases between. The length of the CDR3 is 15 residues. Germline values: CDR1 SGHTA, CDR2 FQGNSA. The CDR3 spells CASSPAGSSYNEQFF. DNA for the CDR3: TGTGCCAGCAGCCCAGCCGGGAGCTCCTACAATGAGCAGTTCTTC.

The chain uses TRBV6-5 and TRBJ1-1; D gene uncertain. Germline CDR1 reads MNHEY; CDR2 reads SVGAGI. The CDR3 is made up of 14 amino acids. Trimming cost V 2 bases and J 2 bases, with 9 bases left between them. The CDR3, as DNA: TGTGCCAGCAGTTACCGCGGGATTAACACTGAAGCTTTCTTT. Protein sequence: CASSYRGINTEAFF.

The chain combines TRBV7-8 with TRBJ2-7; TRBD1 is a possible D gene (5 bases). The V gene's germline CDR1 is SGHVS and CDR2 FQNEAQ. The CDR3 totals 13 residues. Trimming left V 4 bases short and J 2 bases short, with 9 bases between. This CDR3 reads CASSSDSTYEQYF. The CDR3 nucleotides are TGTGCCAGCAGCTCAGACAGTACCTACGAGCAGTACTTC.

The chain combines TRBV7-8 with TRBJ2-5, with D possibly TRBD1 on 5 matching bases. The CDR3 totals 12 residues. CDR1 and CDR2 (germline): SGHVS, FQNEAQ. V dropped 5 bases and J dropped 9 bases, with 13 bases sitting between them. The CDR3 nucleotides are TGTGCCAGCAGCGCCGAATTAGGGGCCCAGTACTTC. Its protein is CASSAELGAQYF.

This chain links TRBV30 with TRBJ1-1, with D possibly TRBD1 on 6 matching bases. Looked up from germline, CDR1 is GTSNPN and CDR2 is SVGIG (reference sequence). Trimming took off 1 base at V and 5 bases at J, with 8 bases between the two ends. The CDR3 contains 12 residues. CDR3 in DNA: TGTGCCTGGAGTGCCACAGGGACTGAAGCTTTCTTT. This codes for CAWSATGTEAFF.

V is TRBV25-1 and J is TRBJ2-3; TRBD1 might be the D (5 bases). V gave up 4 bases and J gave up 0 bases, with 11 bases separating them. The CDR3 covers 15 residues. The V gene's germline CDR1 is MGHDK and CDR2 SYGVNS. The CDR3 here is CASSVTGSSTDTQYF. DNA of the CDR3: TGTGCCAGCAGTGTAACAGGTTCTAGCACAGATACGCAGTATTTT. The whole variable domain, filled in from reference TRBV25-1 and TRBJ2-3, reads EADIYQTPRYLVIGTGKKITLECSQTMGHDKMYWYQQDPGMELHLIHYSYGVNSTEKGDLSSESTVSRIRTEHFPLTLESARPSHTSQYLCASSVTGSSTDTQYFGPGTRLTVL.

V is TRBV19 and J is TRBJ1-2, with D perhaps TRBD1 (5 bases). Germline CDR1 reads LNHDA; CDR2 reads SQIVND (reference sequence). The CDR3 sequence is 14 residues long. V lost 6 bases and J 5 bases, leaving 16 bases between the germline ends. CDR3: CASSPQVSYYGYTF. The CDR3, as DNA: TGTGCCAGTAGCCCACAGGTGTCTTATTATGGCTACACCTTC. The full variable domain, its missing parts supplied by reference TRBV19 and TRBJ1-2, is DGGITQSPKYLFRKEGQNVTLSCEQNLNHDAMYWYRQDPGQGLRLIYYSQIVNDFQKGDIAEGYSVSREKKESFPLTVTSAQKNPTAFYLCASSPQVSYYGYTFGSGTRLTVV.

In its sample, this clone was seen a few times. The chain links TRBV5-4 to TRBJ1-6; D unclear. V lost 4 bases and J lost 5, with 4 bases in between. Germline V gives CDR1 SGHNT, CDR2 YYREEE (reference sequence). The CDR3 contains 12 residues. The DNA for the CDR3 is TGTGCCAGCAGCAAAGATAATTCACCCCTCCACTTT. Translated, it gives CASSKDNSPLHF.

The chain joins TRBV6-5 to TRBJ2-1; D not resolved. Germline V lookup: CDR1 MNHEY, CDR2 SVGAGI. The CDR3 runs to 14 residues. V was trimmed by 5 bases and J by 4 bases, leaving 12 bases between them. The CDR3: CASSADSLYNEQFF. CDR3 nucleotide sequence: TGTGCCAGCAGTGCCGACTCCTTGTACAATGAGCAGTTCTTC.

The chain recombines TRBV6-6 with TRBJ2-3; D possibly corresponds to TRBD1 (8 bases). The CDR3 is made up of 16 amino acids. The germline V gene encodes CDR1 MNHNY and CDR2 SVGAGI (reference sequence). The V gene lost 5 bases and the J gene lost 8 bases, with 23 bases spanning the gap. CDR3 region: CASSPSPTGEGGTQYF. The CDR3 DNA sequence: TGTGCCAGCAGTCCCAGTCCGACAGGGGAGGGAGGTACGCAGTATTTT.

With respect to this clone: One end of the junction fails to match germline, which may point to a read error. CDR3 region: CASSVKGQGAPACF. CDR3 in DNA: TGTGCCAGCAGCGTTAAAGGACAGGGGGCTCCGGCCTGCTTC. J is TRBJ1-2 and V is TRBV9, with TRBD1 matching over 11 bases. Germline CDR1 SGDLS, CDR2 YYNGEE. The length of the CDR3 is 14 residues.

V is TRBV19 and J is TRBJ2-1, with 8 bases identical to TRBD1. CDR3 length: 13 amino acids. Looked up from germline, CDR1 is LNHDA and CDR2 is SQIVND (reference sequence). J was trimmed by 5 bases and V by 5 bases; bases with no gene match: 2. CDR3 sequence (DNA): TGTGCCAGTAGTTTACAGGGGGACAATGAGCAGTTCTTC. It encodes CASSLQGDNEQFF.

The V gene is TRBV7-9, the J gene TRBJ1-2; D not resolved. The ends were cut back, 3 bases at V and 1 base at J, with 9 bases in the middle. The CDR3 is 14 residues long. Germline V gives CDR1 SEHNR, CDR2 FQNEAQ (reference sequence). As DNA, the CDR3 is TGTGCCAGCAGCTTCCAGACTCGTAACTATGGCTACACCTTC. It translates to CASSFQTRNYGYTF.

The gene calls are TRBV15 and TRBJ2-1; D is ambiguous. Trimming cost V 0 bases and J 15 bases, with 12 bases left between them. CDR3 length equals 12 residues. The germline V gene has CDR1 LNHNV and CDR2 YYDKDF (reference sequence). The CDR3 loop reads CATSRDMGQWFF. CDR3 bases: TGTGCCACCAGCAGAGATATGGGTCAATGGTTCTTC.